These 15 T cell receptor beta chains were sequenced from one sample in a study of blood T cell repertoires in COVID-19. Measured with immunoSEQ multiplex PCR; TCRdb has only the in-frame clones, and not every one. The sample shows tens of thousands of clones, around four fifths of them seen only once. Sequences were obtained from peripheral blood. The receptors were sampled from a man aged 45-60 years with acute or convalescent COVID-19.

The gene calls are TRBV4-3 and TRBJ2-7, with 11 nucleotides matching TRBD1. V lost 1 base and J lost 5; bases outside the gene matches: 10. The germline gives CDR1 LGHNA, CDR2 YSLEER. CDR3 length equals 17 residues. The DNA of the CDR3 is TGCGCCAGCAGCCAAGGTCCCCTGGGACAGGGGGTCAACGAGCAGTACTTC. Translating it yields CASSQGPLGQGVNEQYF.

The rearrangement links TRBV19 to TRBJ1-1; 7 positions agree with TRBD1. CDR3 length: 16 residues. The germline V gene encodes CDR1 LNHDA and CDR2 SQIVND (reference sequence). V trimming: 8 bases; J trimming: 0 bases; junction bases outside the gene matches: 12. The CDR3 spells CASAVPGTVMNTEAFF. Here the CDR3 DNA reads TGTGCCAGTGCGGTACCCGGGACAGTCATGAACACTGAAGCTTTCTTT. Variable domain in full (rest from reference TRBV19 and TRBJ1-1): DGGITQSPKYLFRKEGQNVTLSCEQNLNHDAMYWYRQDPGQGLRLIYYSQIVNDFQKGDIAEGYSVSREKKESFPLTVTSAQKNPTAFYLCASAVPGTVMNTEAFFGQGTRLTVV.

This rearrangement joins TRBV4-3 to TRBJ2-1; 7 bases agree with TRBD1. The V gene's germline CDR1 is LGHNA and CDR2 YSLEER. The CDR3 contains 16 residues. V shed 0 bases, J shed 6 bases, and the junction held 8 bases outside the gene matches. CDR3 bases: TGCGCCAGCAGCCAAGAGAGGGGGCTCGTCGTCAATGAGCAGTTCTTC. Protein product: CASSQERGLVVNEQFF.

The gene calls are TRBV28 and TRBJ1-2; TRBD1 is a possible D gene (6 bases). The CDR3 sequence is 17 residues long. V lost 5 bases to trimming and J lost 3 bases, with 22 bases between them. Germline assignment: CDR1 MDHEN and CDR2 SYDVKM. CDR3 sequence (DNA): TGTGCCAGCAGTCCCACGTACAGGGCCAACACCTACTATGGCTACACCTTC. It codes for CASSPTYRANTYYGYTF.

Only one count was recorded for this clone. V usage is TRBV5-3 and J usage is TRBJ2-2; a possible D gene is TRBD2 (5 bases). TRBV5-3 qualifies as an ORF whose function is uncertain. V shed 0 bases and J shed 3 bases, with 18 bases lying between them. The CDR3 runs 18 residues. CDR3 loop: CARSLGVFLGDYTGELFF. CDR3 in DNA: TGTGCCAGAAGCTTGGGGGTGTTTTTGGGAGACTACACCGGGGAGCTGTTTTTT.

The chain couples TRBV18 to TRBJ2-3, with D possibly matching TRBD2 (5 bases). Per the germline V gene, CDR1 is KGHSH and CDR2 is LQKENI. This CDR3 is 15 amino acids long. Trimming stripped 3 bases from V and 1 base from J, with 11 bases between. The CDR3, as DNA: TGTGCCAGCTCACCGCCGTTTAGCGGCACAGATACGCAGTATTTT. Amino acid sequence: CASSPPFSGTDTQYF.

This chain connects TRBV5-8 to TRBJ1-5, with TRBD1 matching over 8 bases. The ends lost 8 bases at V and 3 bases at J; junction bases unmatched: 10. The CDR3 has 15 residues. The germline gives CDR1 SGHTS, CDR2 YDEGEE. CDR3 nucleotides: TGTGCCAGTTCCCCGGGACAGGTAACCAATCAGCCCCAGCATTTT. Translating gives CASSPGQVTNQPQHF.

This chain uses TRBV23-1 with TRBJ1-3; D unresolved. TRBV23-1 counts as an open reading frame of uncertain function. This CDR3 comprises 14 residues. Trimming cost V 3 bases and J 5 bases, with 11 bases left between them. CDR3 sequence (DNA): TGCGCCAGCAGTCAGGGCCCCTCAAGAAACACCATATATTTT. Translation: CASSQGPSRNTIYF.

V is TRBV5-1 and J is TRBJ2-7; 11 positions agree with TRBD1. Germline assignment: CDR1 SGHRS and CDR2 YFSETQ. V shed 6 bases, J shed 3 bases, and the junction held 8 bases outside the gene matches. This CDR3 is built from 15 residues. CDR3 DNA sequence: TGCGCCAGCAAAAAGGCCGGGACAGGGGGCTACGAGCAGTACTTC. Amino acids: CASKKAGTGGYEQYF. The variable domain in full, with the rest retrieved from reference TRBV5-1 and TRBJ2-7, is KAGVTQTPRYLIKTRGQQVTLSCSPISGHRSVSWYQQTPGQGLQFLFEYFSETQRNKGNFPGRFSGRQFSNSRSEMNVSTLELGDSALYLCASKKAGTGGYEQYFGPGTRLTVT.

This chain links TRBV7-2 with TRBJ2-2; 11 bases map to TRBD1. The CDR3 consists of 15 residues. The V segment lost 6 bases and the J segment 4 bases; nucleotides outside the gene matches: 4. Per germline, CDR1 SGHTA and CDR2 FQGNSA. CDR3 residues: CASRYGQGATGELFF. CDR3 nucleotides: TGTGCCAGCAGGTATGGACAGGGGGCCACCGGGGAGCTGTTTTTT.

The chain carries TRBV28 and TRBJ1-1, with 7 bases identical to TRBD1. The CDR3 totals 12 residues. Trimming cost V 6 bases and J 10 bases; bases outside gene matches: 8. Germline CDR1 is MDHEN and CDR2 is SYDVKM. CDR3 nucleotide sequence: TGTGCCAGCAGCCCTTCGGGACAGATAGCTTTCTTT. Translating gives CASSPSGQIAFF.

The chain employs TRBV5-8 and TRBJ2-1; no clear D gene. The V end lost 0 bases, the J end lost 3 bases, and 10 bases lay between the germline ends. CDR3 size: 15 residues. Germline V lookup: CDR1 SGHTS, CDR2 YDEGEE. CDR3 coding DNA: TGTGCCAGCAGCTTGGTCGGTTACTTCTACAATGAGCAGTTCTTC. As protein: CASSLVGYFYNEQFF.

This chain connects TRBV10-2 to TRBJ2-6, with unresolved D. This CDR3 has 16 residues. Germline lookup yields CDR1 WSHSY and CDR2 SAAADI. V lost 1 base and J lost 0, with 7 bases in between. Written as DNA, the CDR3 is TGCGCCAGCAGTGAGTACCGAGACTCTGGGGCCAACGTCCTGACTTTC. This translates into CASSEYRDSGANVLTF.

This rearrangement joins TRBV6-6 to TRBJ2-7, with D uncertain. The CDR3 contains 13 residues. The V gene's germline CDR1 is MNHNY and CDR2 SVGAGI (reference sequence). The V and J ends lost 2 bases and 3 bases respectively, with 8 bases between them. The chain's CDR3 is CASSYPTDYEQYF. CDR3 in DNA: TGTGCCAGCAGTTACCCCACAGACTACGAGCAGTACTTC.

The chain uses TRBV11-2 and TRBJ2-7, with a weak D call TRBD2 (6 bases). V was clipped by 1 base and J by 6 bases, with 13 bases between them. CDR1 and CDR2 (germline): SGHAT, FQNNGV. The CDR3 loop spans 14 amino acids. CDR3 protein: CASSLVLLGGEQYF. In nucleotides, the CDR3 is TGTGCCAGCAGCTTAGTACTCCTCGGGGGCGAGCAGTACTTC. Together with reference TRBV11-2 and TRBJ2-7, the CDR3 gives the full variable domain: EAGVAQSPRYKIIEKRQSVAFWCNPISGHATLYWYQQILGQGPKLLIQFQNNGVVDDSQLPKDRFSAERLKGVDSTLKIQPAKLEDSAVYLCASSLVLLGGEQYFGPGTRLTVT.